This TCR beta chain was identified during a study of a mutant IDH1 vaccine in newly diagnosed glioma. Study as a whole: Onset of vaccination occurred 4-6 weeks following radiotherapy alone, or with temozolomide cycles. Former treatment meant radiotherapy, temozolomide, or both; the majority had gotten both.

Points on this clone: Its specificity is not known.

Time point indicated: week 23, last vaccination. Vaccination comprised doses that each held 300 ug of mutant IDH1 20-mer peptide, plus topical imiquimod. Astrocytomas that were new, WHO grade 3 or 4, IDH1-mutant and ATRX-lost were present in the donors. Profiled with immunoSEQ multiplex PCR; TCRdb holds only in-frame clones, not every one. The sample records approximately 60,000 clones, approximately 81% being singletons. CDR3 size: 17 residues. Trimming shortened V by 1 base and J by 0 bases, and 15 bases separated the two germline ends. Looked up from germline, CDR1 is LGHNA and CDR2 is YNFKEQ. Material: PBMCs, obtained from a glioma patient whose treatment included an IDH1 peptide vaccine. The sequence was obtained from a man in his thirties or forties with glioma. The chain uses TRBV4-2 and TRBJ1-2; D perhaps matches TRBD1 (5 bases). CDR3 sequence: CASSQARGGISNYGYTF. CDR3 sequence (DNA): TGTGCCAGCAGCCAAGCCCGGGGGGGGATATCTAACTATGGCTACACCTTC.